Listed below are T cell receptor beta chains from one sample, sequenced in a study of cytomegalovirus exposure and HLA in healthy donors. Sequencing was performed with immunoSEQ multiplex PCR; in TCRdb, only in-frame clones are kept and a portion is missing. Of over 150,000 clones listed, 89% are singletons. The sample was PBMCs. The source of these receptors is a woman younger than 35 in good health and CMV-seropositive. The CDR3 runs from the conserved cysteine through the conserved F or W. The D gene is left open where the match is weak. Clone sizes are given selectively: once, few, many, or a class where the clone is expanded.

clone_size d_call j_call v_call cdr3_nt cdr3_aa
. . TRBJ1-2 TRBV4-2 TGTGCCAGCAGCCAAGGGTGGTCAGGGAATGGCTACACCTTC CASSQGWSGNGYTF
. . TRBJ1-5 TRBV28 TGTGCCACCCTACTCAGGGGTTATAGCAATCAGCCCCAGCATTTT CATLLRGYSNQPQHF
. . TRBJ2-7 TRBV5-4 TGTGCCAGCAGCTTGTTTACCAACCGGGGTCGGGAGCAGTACTTC CASSLFTNRGREQYF
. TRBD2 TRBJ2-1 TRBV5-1 TGCGCCAGCGGGAGGGCGGTTAGCTCCTACAATGAGCAGTTCTTC CASGRAVSSYNEQFF
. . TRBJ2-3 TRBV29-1 TGCAGCGCTAGGACTCAGGCTAATACGCAGTATTTT CSARTQANTQYF
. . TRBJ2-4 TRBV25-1 TGTGCCAACGCGGCTGGGGCCAAAAACATTCAGTACTTC CANAAGAKNIQYF
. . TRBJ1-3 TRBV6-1 TGTGCCAGCAGCGACAGCTCTGGAAACACCATATATTTT CASSDSSGNTIYF
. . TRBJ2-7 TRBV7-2 TGTGCCAGCACCCTAATGTTAAGGGGCCAGACCTACGAGCAGTACTTC CASTLMLRGQTYEQYF
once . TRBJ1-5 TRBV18 TGTGCCAGCTCACCACAGGGGAATGTAGGTCAGCCCCAGCATTTT CASSPQGNVGQPQHF
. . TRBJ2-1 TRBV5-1 TGCGCCAGCAGCTTGACCCACGCGGGAGTAGGGGGTGAGCAGTTCTTC CASSLTHAGVGGEQFF
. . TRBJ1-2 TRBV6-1 TGTGCCAGCAATTTAGCGATCCTCGAAAACTATGGCTACACCTTC CASNLAILENYGYTF
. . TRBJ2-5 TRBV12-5 TGTGCTAGTGGTGGGAGCGGTGTCGGGACCCAGTACTTC CASGGSGVGTQYF
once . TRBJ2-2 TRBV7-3 TGTGCCAGCAGCCCCGGGCAGGGTTTGGGGGAGCTGTTTTTT CASSPGQGLGELFF
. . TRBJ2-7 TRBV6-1 TGTGCCAGCGGGGCAGGGGCTTCCTACGAGCAGTACTTC CASGAGASYEQYF
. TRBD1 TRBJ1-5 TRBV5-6 TGTGCCAGCAGCTTCGGGACAGGGAACAATCAGCCCCAGCATTTT CASSFGTGNNQPQHF
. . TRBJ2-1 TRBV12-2 TGTGCAAGTCGCTCACGTACAGGGACGATCTCCTACAATGAGCAGTTCTTC CASRSRTGTISYNEQFF
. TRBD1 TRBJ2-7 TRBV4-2 TGTGCCAGCAGCCAAGGGACAGGGGGTTACCTCGAGCAGTACTTC CASSQGTGGYLEQYF
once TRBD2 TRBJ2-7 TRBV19 TGTGCCAGTAGACTAGCGGGAGACTACGAGCAGTACTTC CASRLAGDYEQYF
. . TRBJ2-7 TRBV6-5 TGTGCCAGCAGTTACTCCAGTAGCGGAGGGACCTACGAGCAGTACTTC CASSYSSSGGTYEQYF
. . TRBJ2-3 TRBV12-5 TGTGCTAGTGGTTTTAGCGTGAGTAGCACAGATACGCAGTATTTT CASGFSVSSTDTQYF
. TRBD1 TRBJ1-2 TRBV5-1 TGCGCCAGCAGCTTGGGTCAGGGGGGAACTGGCTACACCTTC CASSLGQGGTGYTF
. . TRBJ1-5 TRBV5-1 TGCGCCAGCAGCTTGGGGCCCACGCAGCCCCAGCATTTT CASSLGPTQPQHF
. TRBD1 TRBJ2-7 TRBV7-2 TGTGCCAGCAGCTTAGGACAGGGGTGGGTTGGCGAGCAGTACTTC CASSLGQGWVGEQYF
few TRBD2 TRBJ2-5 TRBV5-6 TGTGCCAGCAGCCTAATAGCGGGAGGGCTGACCCAGTACTTC CASSLIAGGLTQYF
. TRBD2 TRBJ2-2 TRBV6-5 TGTGCCAGCAGTTGGACTAGCGGGAACACCGGGGAGCTGTTTTTT CASSWTSGNTGELFF
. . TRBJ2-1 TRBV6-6 TGTGCCAGCAGCCCCATACTTACCAACTCGGGTGAGCAGTTCTTC CASSPILTNSGEQFF
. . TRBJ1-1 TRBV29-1 TGCAGCGTTTATTTAGGGAGAGAGAACACTGAAGCTTTCTTT CSVYLGRENTEAFF
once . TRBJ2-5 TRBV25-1 TGTGCCAGCGGGTTTGGGGGGCAAGAGACCCAGTACTTC CASGFGGQETQYF
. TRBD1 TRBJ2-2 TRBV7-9 TGTGCCAGCAACGACAGGGGCGACACCGGGGAGCTGTTTTTT CASNDRGDTGELFF
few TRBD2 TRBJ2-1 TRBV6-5 TGTGCCAGTAGACTAGCGGGAGAGCAGTTCTTC CASRLAGEQFF
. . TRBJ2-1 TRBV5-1 TGCGCCAGCAGCTTGGCGGGTTCCCTATACAATGAGCAGTTCTTC CASSLAGSLYNEQFF
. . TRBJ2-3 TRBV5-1 TGCGCCAGCAGCTTCAGCGTGGCGATCACAGATACGCAGTATTTT CASSFSVAITDTQYF
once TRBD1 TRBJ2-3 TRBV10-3 TGTGCCATCAGGGACAGGGACCGCACAGATACGCAGTATTTT CAIRDRDRTDTQYF
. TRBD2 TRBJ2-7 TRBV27 TGTGCCAGCAGTCAGATAAGCGGGGCCGCCTACGAGCAGTACTTC CASSQISGAAYEQYF
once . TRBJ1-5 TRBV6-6 TGTGCCAGCAGTTGGAGTATCCCGGATAGCAATCAGCCCCAGCATTTT CASSWSIPDSNQPQHF
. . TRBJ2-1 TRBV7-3 TGTGCCAGCAGCTTACTGGGAGAGGATGAGCAGTTCTTC CASSLLGEDEQFF
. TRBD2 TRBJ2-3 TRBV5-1 TGCGCCAGCACCCAGCGGGAACGAGATACGCAGTATTTT CASTQRERDTQYF
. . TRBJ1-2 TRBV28 TGTGCCAGCAGTTTAACGGGTAGCAACTATGGCTACACCTTC CASSLTGSNYGYTF
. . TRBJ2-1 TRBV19 TGTGCCAGTAGTCTAGGATGGGGACAAGATTATGAGCAGTTCTTC CASSLGWGQDYEQFF
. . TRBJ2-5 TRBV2 TGTGCCAGCAGTCTTATAGAGACCCAGTACTTC CASSLIETQYF
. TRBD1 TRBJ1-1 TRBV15 TGTGCCACCAGCATGGTCCGGGACAGACGGATAGCTTTCTTT CATSMVRDRRIAFF
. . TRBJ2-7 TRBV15 TGTGCCACCAGCAGAGATCCCCAGGGGAGGCAGTACTTC CATSRDPQGRQYF
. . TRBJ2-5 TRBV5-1 TGCGCCAGCAGCCGTCTAGGCAGCAACCAAGAGACCCAGTACTTC CASSRLGSNQETQYF
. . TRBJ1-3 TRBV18 TGTGCCAGCTCACCGTACGGGGGATCGGGAAACACCATATATTTT CASSPYGGSGNTIYF
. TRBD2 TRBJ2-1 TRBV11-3 TGTGCCAGCAGCCCCCAGACTAGCGGGAGGGTACTAGAGCAGTTCTTC CASSPQTSGRVLEQFF
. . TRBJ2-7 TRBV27 TGTGCCAGCAGTCCATCCACAGACTACGAGCAGTACTTC CASSPSTDYEQYF
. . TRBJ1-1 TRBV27 TGTGCCAGCATGGCCAGCGGGGTCCCCCCTTCCTTT CASMASGVPPSF
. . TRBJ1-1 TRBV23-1 TGCGCCAGCAGTCAATCTGCCCAAAACATGAACACTGAAGCTTTCTTT CASSQSAQNMNTEAFF
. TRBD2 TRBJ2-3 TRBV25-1 TGTGCCAGCAGCATGGGAGGGACAGATACGCAGTATTTT CASSMGGTDTQYF
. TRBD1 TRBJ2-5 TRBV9 TGTGCCAGCAGCCCCTGGGACAGTTACCAAGAGACCCAGTACTTC CASSPWDSYQETQYF
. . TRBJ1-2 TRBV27 TGTGCCAGCAGTGGGGGGGTTAGCTACACCTTC CASSGGVSYTF
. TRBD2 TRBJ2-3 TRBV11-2 TGTGCCAGCAGCTCTGGACTAGCGGGGAACACAGATACGCAGTATTTT CASSSGLAGNTDTQYF
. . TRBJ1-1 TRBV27 TGTCCGGGGAAGGTGGCGGCTCACTCCCTCCCTGAAGCTTTCTTT CPGKVAAHSLPEAFF